This entry describes one TCR beta chain. These data are taken from a study of human T cells and chemical hapten exposure. Sample time point: pre-sensitization, week 0. Treatment here: therapeutic diphenylcyclopropenone sensitization with weekly scalp DPC. Unique molecular identifiers were attached to individual cDNA molecules within the library. TCRdb ran MiXCR on the RACE reads and lists one entry per CDR3 protein. Found here are about 260,000 distinct CDR3 sequences, 7.5% to 9% of them singletons; the top ten hold 2% to 2.5%. The CDR3 extends over 13 amino acids. V dropped 6 bases and J dropped 9 bases, with 15 bases sitting between them.

The TCR comes from a woman in her thirties or forties with alopecia areata. Some clones in this sample may be carry-over from other donors' samples. Sequenced here: whole blood, sampled in connection with sensitization to the hapten diphenylcyclopropenone (DPC). The genes are TRBV12-3 or TRBV12-4 and TRBJ2-1; D might be TRBD1 (6 bases). The CDR3 region has the DNA TGTGCCAGCAGCCTCCAAAGAGGGGGTGAGCAGTTCTTC. Amino acids: CASSLQRGGEQFF.